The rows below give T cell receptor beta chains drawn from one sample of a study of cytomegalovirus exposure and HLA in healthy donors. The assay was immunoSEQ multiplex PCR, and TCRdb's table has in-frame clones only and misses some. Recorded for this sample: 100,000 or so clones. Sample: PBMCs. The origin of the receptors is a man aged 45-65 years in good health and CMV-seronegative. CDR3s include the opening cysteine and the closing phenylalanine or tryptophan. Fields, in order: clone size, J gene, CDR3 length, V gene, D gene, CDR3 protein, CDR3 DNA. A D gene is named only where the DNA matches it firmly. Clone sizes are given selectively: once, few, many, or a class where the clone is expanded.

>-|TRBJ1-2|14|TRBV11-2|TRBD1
CASSFDRVNYGYTF
TGTGCCAGCAGCTTCGACAGGGTCAACTATGGCTACACCTTC
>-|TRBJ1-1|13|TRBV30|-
CAWSVTGFTEAFF
TGTGCCTGGAGTGTAACCGGGTTCACTGAAGCTTTCTTT
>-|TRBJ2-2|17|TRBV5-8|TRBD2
CASRRLAGGTNTGELFF
TGTGCCAGCAGGCGACTAGCGGGGGGTACGAACACCGGGGAGCTGTTTTTT
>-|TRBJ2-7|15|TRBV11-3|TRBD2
CASSLGLADRYEQYF
TGTGCCAGCAGCTTGGGACTAGCGGACCGTTACGAGCAGTACTTC
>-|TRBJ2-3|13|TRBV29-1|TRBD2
CSTEAGTTDTQYF
TGCAGCACTGAAGCGGGAACCACAGATACGCAGTATTTT
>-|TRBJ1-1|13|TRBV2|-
CASRKTGNTEAFF
TGTGCCAGCAGAAAGACAGGGAACACTGAAGCTTTCTTT
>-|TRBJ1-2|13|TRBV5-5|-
CASSLGHLYGYTF
TGTGCCAGCAGCCTGGGACACCTCTATGGCTACACCTTC
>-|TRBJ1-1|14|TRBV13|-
CASSPEGGSTEAFF
TGTGCCAGCAGCCCTGAAGGGGGAAGCACTGAAGCTTTCTTT
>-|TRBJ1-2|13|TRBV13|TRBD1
CASSTQGDYGYTF
TGTGCCAGCAGCACCCAGGGGGACTATGGCTACACCTTC
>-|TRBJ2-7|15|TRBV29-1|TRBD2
CSVDGTSGREYEQYF
TGCAGCGTTGACGGGACTAGCGGGAGAGAGTACGAGCAGTACTTC
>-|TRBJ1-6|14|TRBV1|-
CTSIPSGYNSPLHF
TGCACCAGCATCCCATCCGGTTATAATTCACCCCTCCACTTT
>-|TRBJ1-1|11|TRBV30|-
CASSTGAEAFF
TGTGCCTCGTCAACCGGGGCTGAAGCTTTCTTT
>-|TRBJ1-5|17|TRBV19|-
CASSTPLQGVGNQPQHF
TGTGCCAGTAGTACCCCCTTACAGGGTGTAGGGAATCAGCCCCAGCATTTT
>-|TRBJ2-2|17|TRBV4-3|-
CASSQDYEGANTGELFF
TGCGCCAGCAGCCAAGATTACGAGGGGGCGAACACCGGGGAGCTGTTTTTT
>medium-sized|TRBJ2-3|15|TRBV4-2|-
CASSQGPTGRDTQYF
TGTGCCAGCAGCCAAGGGCCGACAGGAAGAGATACGCAGTATTTT
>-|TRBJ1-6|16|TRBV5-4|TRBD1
CASSLEGQGIASPLHF
TGTGCCAGCAGCTTGGAGGGACAGGGGATCGCTTCACCCCTCCACTTT
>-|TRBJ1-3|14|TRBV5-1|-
CASSSGSSGNTIYF
TGCGCCAGCAGCTCAGGAAGCTCTGGAAACACCATATATTTT
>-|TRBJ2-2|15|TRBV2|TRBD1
CASSENRGLAGELFF
TGTGCCAGCAGTGAAAACAGGGGGCTGGCCGGGGAGCTGTTTTTT
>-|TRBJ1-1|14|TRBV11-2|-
CASSLVGGGTEAFF
TGTGCCAGCAGCTTAGTGGGGGGGGGCACTGAAGCTTTCTTT
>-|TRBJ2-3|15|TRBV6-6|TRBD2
CASSYAGDRTDTQYF
TGTGCCAGCAGTTACGCGGGGGACCGGACAGATACGCAGTATTTT
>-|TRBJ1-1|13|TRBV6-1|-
CASSLQENTEAFF
TGTGCCAGCAGTTTACAGGAGAACACTGAAGCTTTCTTT
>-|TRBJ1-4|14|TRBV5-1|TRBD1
CASSLEQGHEKLFF
TGCGCCAGCAGCTTGGAACAGGGGCATGAAAAACTGTTTTTT
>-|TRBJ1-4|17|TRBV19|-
CASSMRRGKGPNEKLFF
TGTGCCAGTAGTATGCGGCGGGGGAAGGGCCCTAATGAAAAACTGTTTTTT
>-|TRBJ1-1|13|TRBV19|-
CASMVQGWTEAFF
TGTGCCAGTATGGTGCAGGGATGGACTGAAGCTTTCTTT
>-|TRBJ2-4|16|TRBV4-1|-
CASSPIINSGKNIQYF
TGCGCCAGCAGCCCGATAATTAACTCGGGCAAAAACATTCAGTACTTC
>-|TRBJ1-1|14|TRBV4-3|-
CASSQVRSNTEAFF
TGCGCCAGCAGCCAAGTGCGGTCGAACACTGAAGCTTTCTTT
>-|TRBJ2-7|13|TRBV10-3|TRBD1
CAISPGQSYEQYF
TGTGCCATCAGCCCGGGACAGAGCTACGAGCAGTACTTC
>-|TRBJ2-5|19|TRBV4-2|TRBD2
CASSHPDRAGTSGTGEQYF
TGTGCCAGCAGCCACCCCGACAGAGCCGGGACTAGCGGGACCGGGGAGCAGTACTTC
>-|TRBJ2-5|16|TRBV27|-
CASSSKAWDIRETQYF
TGTGCCAGCAGTTCAAAGGCCTGGGACATCCGAGAGACCCAGTACTTC
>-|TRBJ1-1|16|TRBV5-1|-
CASSLAIGQMNTEAFF
TGCGCCAGCAGCTTGGCTATTGGACAGATGAACACTGAAGCTTTCTTT
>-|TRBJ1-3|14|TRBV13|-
CASSEASSGNTIYF
TGTGCCAGCAGCGAGGCCAGCTCTGGAAACACCATATATTTT
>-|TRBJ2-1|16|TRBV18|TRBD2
CASSPPSGRADNEQFF
TGTGCCAGCTCACCTCCTAGCGGGAGGGCGGACAATGAGCAGTTCTTC
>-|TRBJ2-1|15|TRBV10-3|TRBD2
CAISVSSGGDNEQFF
TGTGCCATCAGTGTCTCTAGCGGGGGGGACAATGAGCAGTTCTTC
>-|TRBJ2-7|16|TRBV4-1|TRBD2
CASNRTRDVGSGEQYF
TGCGCCAGCAACAGGACTAGGGACGTGGGGTCCGGAGAGCAGTACTTC
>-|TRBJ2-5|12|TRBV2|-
CASEVYQETQYF
TGTGCCAGCGAGGTTTACCAAGAGACCCAGTACTTC
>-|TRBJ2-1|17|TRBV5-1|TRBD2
CASSGSTSGRALYEQFF
TGCGCCAGCAGCGGCTCTACTAGCGGGAGGGCCTTATATGAGCAGTTCTTC
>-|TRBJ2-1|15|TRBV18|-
CASSLYHGDNNEQFF
TGTGCCAGCTCCCTATACCACGGGGACAACAATGAGCAGTTCTTC
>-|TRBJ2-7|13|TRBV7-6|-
CASSLARGYEQYF
TGTGCCAGCAGCTTAGCCAGGGGTTACGAGCAGTACTTC
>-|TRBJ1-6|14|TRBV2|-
CASSEYRANSPLHF
TGTGCCAGCAGTGAATACAGGGCCAATTCACCCCTCCACTTT
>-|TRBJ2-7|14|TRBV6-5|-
CASSYHLFTGEQYF
TGTGCCAGCAGTTATCACCTCTTCACAGGAGAGCAGTACTTC